Following are 28 T cell receptor beta chains from one sample sequenced in a study of naive and memory T cell subsets. Both TRBC1 and TRBC2 were covered by a beta constant-region primer of two equimolar oligonucleotides. One entry per CDR3 protein results from TCRdb running MiXCR on the UMI-ligation and nested PCR reads. The sample shows 29,000 or so distinct CDR3 sequences, about 10% of them seen only once. Material: effector memory CD4+ T cells from blood. As for subset: effector memory, CD45RA- CD27-. All receptors derive from a human donor in good health.

CDR3 in amino acids: CSAQSGRGNQPQHF. In nucleotides, the CDR3 is TGCAGTGCCCAATCGGGGCGAGGCAATCAGCCCCAGCATTTT. This chain links TRBV20-1 with TRBJ1-5; possible D gene TRBD1, 5 bases. Germline V gene lookup returns CDR1 DFQATT and CDR2 SNEGSKA (reference sequence). Trimming took 6 bases from V and 2 from J, leaving 14 bases between them. This CDR3 has 14 residues.

This clonotype was seen a few times. V usage is TRBV7-3 and J usage is TRBJ2-5; D ambiguous. With 2 bases removed from V and 3 bases from J, the gap between germline ends came to 13 bases. Germline V gene data show CDR1 as SGHTA and CDR2 as FQGTGA. The CDR3 consists of 15 residues. DNA for the CDR3: TGTGCCAGCAGCTTAGGACCGACCGAGAAAGAGACCCAGTACTTC. Its translation: CASSLGPTEKETQYF. The full variable domain, completed using reference TRBV7-3 and TRBJ2-5, is GAGVSQTPSNKVTEKGKYVELRCDPISGHTALYWYRQSLGQGPEFLIYFQGTGAADDSGLPNDRFFAVRPEGSVSTLKIQRTERGDSAVYLCASSLGPTEKETQYFGPGTRLLVL.

There are a few counts of this clonotype. The chain joins TRBV18 to TRBJ1-4; D is ambiguous. The CDR3 contains 13 residues. Germline CDR1 KGHSH, CDR2 LQKENI. The V end was cut by 8 bases, the J end by 8 bases, with 15 bases between. In DNA form, the CDR3 reads TGTGCCAGCGCCCCCAGTCTTGGGGAAAAACTGTTTTTT. Translating it yields CASAPSLGEKLFF.

This clonotype turned up a few times. The rearrangement joins TRBV7-9 to TRBJ2-1, with a weak D call TRBD2 (6 bases). The length of the CDR3 is 13 residues. In germline, CDR1 is SEHNR, CDR2 FQNEAQ (reference sequence). V was pared by 2 bases and J by 10 bases, with 12 bases between. CDR3 sequence: CASSLTGVGEQFF. The CDR3 DNA reads TGTGCCAGCAGCTTAACGGGAGTTGGCGAGCAGTTCTTC.

Ten or more counts support this clonotype. The chain links TRBV30 to TRBJ2-4, with 8 bases matching TRBD2. The CDR3 contains 14 residues. Germline V gene lookup returns CDR1 GTSNPN and CDR2 SVGIG (reference sequence). The trim removed 8 bases at V and 3 bases at J, leaving 9 bases unmatched. CDR3 DNA sequence: TGTGCCGCGGACCTAGCGGGTAACAAAAACATTCAGTACTTC. Amino acids: CAADLAGNKNIQYF. Full variable domain (rest looked up from reference TRBV30 and TRBJ2-4): SQTIHQWPATLVQPVGSPLSLECTVEGTSNPNLYWYRQAAGRGLQLLFYSVGIGQISSEVPQNLSASRPQDRQFILSSKKLLLSDSGFYLCAADLAGNKNIQYFGAGTRLSVL.

This clonotype was counted a few times. The J gene is TRBJ2-7, the V gene TRBV20-1; the match to TRBD2 covers 8 bases. This CDR3 region has 15 residues. The junction had 14 bases not matched to a gene; V was cut back by 6 bases and J by 4 bases. Looked up from germline, CDR1 is DFQATT and CDR2 is SNEGSKA (reference sequence). This chain's CDR3 is CSARTGTRAHYEQYF. CDR3 nucleotides: TGCAGTGCCCGAACCGGGACTAGAGCGCATTACGAGCAGTACTTC.

The chain employs TRBV28 and TRBJ1-4; no clear D gene. Per germline, CDR1 MDHEN and CDR2 SYDVKM. The CDR3 has 14 amino acids. Trimming removed 7 bases from V and 0 bases from J, with 9 bases in between. The CDR3 here is CASMGSATNEKLFF. CDR3 DNA: TGTGCCAGCATGGGGTCAGCAACTAATGAAAAACTGTTTTTT.

The V gene is TRBV29-1, the J gene TRBJ2-3; no reliable D call. There are 13 residues in the CDR3. Trimming shortened V by 6 bases and J by 4 bases, and 14 bases separated the two germline ends. Germline V gene lookup returns CDR1 SQVTM and CDR2 ANQGSEA. CDR3: CSVTPLSADTQYF. CDR3 DNA: TGCAGCGTCACCCCACTTTCAGCAGATACGCAGTATTTT.

This clonotype showed up just a few times. The gene calls are TRBV18 and TRBJ2-4, with D perhaps TRBD1 or TRBD2 (5 bases each). CDR1 KGHSH and CDR2 LQKENI come from the germline V gene. V was cut by 1 base and J by 0 bases, with 10 bases left in between. CDR3 size: 16 residues. Here the CDR3 DNA reads TGTGCCAGCTCACCACGGGACCGTGTAGCCAAAAACATTCAGTACTTC. It is translated as CASSPRDRVAKNIQYF.

The rearrangement uses TRBV20-1 and TRBJ2-7; 11 bases align to TRBD2. This CDR3 contains 16 residues. Germline CDR1 DFQATT, CDR2 SNEGSKA (reference sequence). V trimming: 1 base; J trimming: 2 bases; junction bases outside the gene matches: 7. The DNA of the CDR3 is TGCAGTGCTAGAGCACAACTAGCGGGAGTGGCCTACGAGCAGTACTTC. Its protein product is CSARAQLAGVAYEQYF.

The sample holds a few counts of this clonotype. This chain links TRBV12-3 or TRBV12-4 with TRBJ2-3, with 11 positions matching TRBD2. CDR3 length equals 22 residues. The trim removed 2 bases at V and 4 bases at J, leaving 23 bases unmatched. The CDR3: CASSLSLGIDPSGGSRADTQYF. For the CDR3, the DNA is TGTGCCAGCAGTTTAAGTTTGGGGATAGACCCTAGCGGGGGGAGCCGTGCAGATACGCAGTATTTT.

At least ten counts were recorded for this clonotype. The rearrangement links TRBV2 to TRBJ1-6; D is possibly TRBD1 (6 bases). The CDR3 spans 14 residues. The germline V gene encodes CDR1 SNHLY and CDR2 FYNNEI. V was shortened by 4 bases and J by 10 bases, with 14 bases between the two germline ends. The CDR3 coding sequence is TGTGCCAGCAGTGCCCGGGGGGCCGTATCACCCCTCCACTTT. It yields the protein CASSARGAVSPLHF.

This clonotype has a count of ten or more. Here the CDR3 DNA reads TGTGCCAGCAGCTTAACGAGAGTTTACAATGAGCAGTTCTTC. Protein: CASSLTRVYNEQFF. The V and J genes are TRBV7-8 and TRBJ2-1; D not certain. V lost 2 bases, J lost 4 bases, and 9 bases lay in between. The CDR3 consists of 14 residues. The V gene's germline CDR1 is SGHVS and CDR2 FQNEAQ.

This clonotype came up many times. The chain employs TRBV6-1 and TRBJ1-2; 7 bases are shared with TRBD1. Looked up from germline, CDR1 is MNHNS and CDR2 is SASEGT. This CDR3 region has 14 residues. The trim removed 5 bases at V and 2 bases at J, leaving 5 bases unmatched. The CDR3 DNA follows: TGTGCCAGCAGTACGGGACAGAGAAACTATGGCTACACCTTC. It is translated as CASSTGQRNYGYTF.

The rearrangement links TRBV5-5 to TRBJ1-2; D not resolved. Trimming stripped 3 bases from V and 4 bases from J, with 13 bases between. From germline, CDR1 is SGHKS and CDR2 YYEKEE (reference sequence). This CDR3 has 14 amino acids. This CDR3 is CASSSLPTGYGYTF. As DNA, the CDR3 is TGTGCCAGCAGCTCCCTTCCGACGGGCTATGGCTACACCTTC.

This clonotype has ten or more counts. The gene calls are TRBV9 and TRBJ2-2; D not certain. CDR1 and CDR2 from the germline V gene are SGDLS and YYNGEE. V was clipped by 3 bases and J by 6 bases, with 9 bases between them. The CDR3 is made up of 13 amino acids. The CDR3 region is CASSADFAGELFF. CDR3 sequence (DNA): TGTGCCAGCAGCGCCGACTTTGCCGGGGAGCTGTTTTTT. Filled out from reference TRBV9 and TRBJ2-2, the complete variable domain reads DSGVTQTPKHLITATGQRVTLRCSPRSGDLSVYWYQQSLDQGLQFLIQYYNGEERAKGNILERFSAQQFPDLHSELNLSSLELGDSALYFCASSADFAGELFFGEGSRLTVL.

This clonotype appeared a few times. This chain connects TRBV6-2 or TRBV6-3 to TRBJ2-2, with TRBD1 as a possible D gene (6 bases). CDR1 and CDR2 (germline): MNHEY, SVGEGT. The V gene lost 4 bases and the J gene lost 4 bases, with 19 bases spanning the gap. The CDR3 length is 17 residues. This CDR3 reads CASSSPVGGVGTGELFF. In DNA, the CDR3 is TGTGCCAGCAGTTCCCCGGTAGGGGGAGTGGGCACCGGGGAGCTGTTTTTT.

CDR3 protein: CASRPRGLANTGELFF. CDR3 DNA sequence: TGTGCCAGCAGACCCCGGGGGCTAGCTAACACCGGGGAGCTGTTTTTT. The chain recombines TRBV6-2 or TRBV6-3 with TRBJ2-2; D tentatively reads TRBD1 or TRBD2 (6 bases each). Germline CDR1 MNHEY, CDR2 SVGEGT. This CDR3 is 16 amino acids long. Trimming removed 6 bases at V and 2 bases at J, with 16 bases between.

This clonotype was counted between two and nine times. The V and J genes are TRBV20-1 and TRBJ2-7; D possibly matches TRBD1 or TRBD2 (5 bases each). The length of the CDR3 is 12 residues. Trimming removed 1 base at V and 1 base at J, with 5 bases between. Germline values: CDR1 DFQATT, CDR2 SNEGSKA (reference sequence). CDR3 bases: TGCAGTGCTAGAGGGGGGTCCTACGAGCAGTACTTC. It codes for CSARGGSYEQYF.

With respect to this clonotype: Sequence at one end of the junction differs from germline and may be a read error. The chain recombines TRBV14 with TRBJ2-1; D is perhaps TRBD1 (5 bases). Germline V lookup: CDR1 SGHDN, CDR2 FVKESK. The length of the CDR3 is 14 residues. The CDR3 is CASSPYRSSNEQFF. CDR3 in DNA: TGTGCCAGCAGCCCCTACAGGTCCTCCAATGAGCAGTTCTTC.

This chain joins TRBV2 and TRBJ2-5; D is possibly TRBD1 (6 bases). Trimming took off 7 bases at V and 5 bases at J, with 11 bases between the two ends. The V gene's germline CDR1 is SNHLY and CDR2 FYNNEI. The CDR3 covers 12 residues. DNA of the CDR3: TGTGCCAGCACTCAGGGGAGCGAGACCCAGTACTTC. As protein: CASTQGSETQYF. Drawing the rest from reference TRBV2 and TRBJ2-5, the complete variable domain is EPEVTQTPSHQVTQMGQEVILRCVPISNHLYFYWYRQILGQKVEFLVSFYNNEISEKSEIFDDQFSVERPDGSNFTLKIRSTKLEDSAMYFCASTQGSETQYFGPGTRLLVL.

This clonotype was detected many times. This sequence joins TRBV2 and TRBJ2-1; perhaps TRBD2 as D (6 bases). From germline, CDR1 is SNHLY and CDR2 FYNNEI. Trimming took 6 bases from V and 2 from J, leaving 14 bases between them. The CDR3 contains 15 residues. Written as DNA, the CDR3 is TGTGCCAGCAGCCCAGAGCGGGCCCCCTACAATGAGCAGTTCTTC. The encoded protein is CASSPERAPYNEQFF.

The J gene is TRBJ1-1, the V gene TRBV7-2; no clear D. Germline loops: CDR1 SGHTA, CDR2 FQGNSA. Trimming removed 5 bases at V and 1 base at J, with 11 bases between. CDR3 length: 14 residues. The chain's CDR3 is CASSPNRGNTEAFF. The CDR3 nucleotides read TGTGCCAGCAGCCCAAACCGGGGGAACACTGAAGCTTTCTTT.

The chain links TRBV20-1 to TRBJ2-5, with no clear D. The V and J ends lost 4 bases and 3 bases respectively, with 18 bases between them. This CDR3 comprises 15 residues. Germline CDR1 reads DFQATT; CDR2 reads SNEGSKA (reference sequence). The CDR3 region is CSAIPPRAPKETQYF. The CDR3 DNA follows: TGCAGTGCTATACCCCCCCGAGCCCCCAAAGAGACCCAGTACTTC.

J is TRBJ2-1 and V is TRBV5-1; 14 nucleotides match TRBD2. This CDR3 comprises 20 residues. V lost 2 bases, J lost 2 bases, and 12 bases stayed unmatched. Germline CDR1 is SGHRS and CDR2 is YFSETQ. Here the CDR3 reads CASSFPPPTTSGGAYNEQFF. The CDR3 region has the DNA TGCGCCAGCAGCTTTCCCCCCCCCACGACTAGCGGGGGGGCCTACAATGAGCAGTTCTTC.

The rearrangement joins TRBV7-2 to TRBJ2-1; 10 bases fit TRBD2. CDR1 and CDR2 from the germline V gene are SGHTA and FQGNSA. The V segment lost 4 bases and the J segment 9 bases; nucleotides outside the gene matches: 9. The CDR3 is made up of 15 amino acids. The CDR3: CASSSGLAVSSEQFF. The CDR3 DNA is TGTGCCAGCAGCTCTGGACTAGCGGTTTCCAGTGAGCAGTTCTTC.

The rearrangement joins TRBV18 to TRBJ2-7, with 8 bases matching TRBD1. The CDR3 loop spans 14 amino acids. Trimming cost V 6 bases and J 4 bases; bases outside gene matches: 8. Looked up from germline, CDR1 is KGHSH and CDR2 is LQKENI. The CDR3 nucleotides read TGTGCCAGCTCGCCCGGGACAGGACATTACGAGCAGTACTTC. Protein: CASSPGTGHYEQYF.

This clonotype has just a few counts. The chain uses TRBV6-5 and TRBJ2-5, with unresolved D. This CDR3 is 15 amino acids long. Trimming left V 0 bases short and J 7 bases short, with 15 bases between. Germline CDR1 is MNHEY and CDR2 is SVGAGI. CDR3 nucleotides: TGTGCCAGCAGTTACTCTAATAGTGGGTCACTGACCCAGTACTTC. Residues: CASSYSNSGSLTQYF.